This T cell receptor beta chain was profiled in a study of naive and memory T cell subsets. CD4+ T cell IFNgamma after overnight CMV lysate exposure gave donor CMV status. There are a few counts of this clonotype. Two oligonucleotides, mixed equimolar, formed the beta constant-region primer covering TRBC1 and TRBC2. Nested alpha and beta constant-region primers with the SP2 primer drove four PCR rounds on ligated cDNA. TCRdb reprocessed the UMI-ligation and nested PCR reads with MiXCR, giving one entry per CDR3 protein. The data hold 120,000 to 150,000 distinct CDR3 sequences, with about 18% observed a single time. Sequenced material: naive CD4+ T cells from blood. The TCR was taken from a human donor in good health.

CDR3 loop: CASIPSGRLTGELFF. In DNA form, the CDR3 reads TGTGCCAGCATCCCCAGCGGGAGACTCACCGGGGAGCTGTTTTTT. V usage is TRBV12-3 or TRBV12-4 and J usage is TRBJ2-2; 8 bases are shared with TRBD2. This CDR3 spans 15 amino acids. The junction had 8 bases not matched to a gene; V was cut back by 7 bases and J by 4 bases.